The next 17 T cell receptor beta chains were all read from a single sample in a study of T cell clones after liver transplantation. Assay: immunoSEQ multiplex PCR; the TCRdb copy retains only in-frame clones and omits some. The sample lists around 71,000 clones; roughly 80% were seen once. The input for sequencing was CD4+ T cells from blood, taken 12 months after liver transplant. The receptors originated from a human patient who received a liver transplant. The T cells may partly be graft donor cells.

CDR3 in DNA: TGTGCCAGCAGTTACGGGGGATCTGAAGCTTTCTTT. Residues: CASSYGGSEAFF. This chain connects TRBV6-6 to TRBJ1-1, with D perhaps TRBD1 (5 bases). Trimming removed 2 bases at V and 6 bases at J, with 7 bases between. This CDR3 has 12 amino acids. CDR1 is MNHNY, CDR2 SVGAGI, per germline (reference sequence).

J is TRBJ2-3 and V is TRBV18; D might be TRBD2 (5 bases). Germline loops: CDR1 KGHSH, CDR2 LQKENI. The germline V and J ends were trimmed by 6 bases and 3 bases, with 13 bases remaining between them. The CDR3 spans 14 residues. The CDR3 DNA reads as TGTGCCAGCTCCCCTCAAAGCGGTACAGATACGCAGTATTTT. Protein product: CASSPQSGTDTQYF.

The V and J genes are TRBV6-1 and TRBJ2-7; D uncertain. The CDR3 consists of 14 residues. V dropped 11 bases and J dropped 2 bases, with 19 bases sitting between them. CDR1 MNHNS and CDR2 SASEGT come from the germline V gene. DNA for the CDR3: TGTGCCGCTGCCAGGACGCGCGCAACCTACGAGCAGTACTTC. Translating it yields CAAARTRATYEQYF.

This clone was found once. This chain uses TRBV28 with TRBJ2-1; 7 nucleotides line up with TRBD2. Germline CDR1 MDHEN, CDR2 SYDVKM. The length of the CDR3 is 19 residues. With 6 bases clipped from V and 0 bases from J, the junction kept 17 bases outside the gene matches. The CDR3 nucleotides are TGTGCCAGCAGCCCCCCCCCGGTGGGCGGGAGCTACTCCTACAATGAGCAGTTCTTC. This codes for CASSPPPVGGSYSYNEQFF.

This chain uses TRBV10-3 with TRBJ1-1, with D perhaps matching TRBD1 (6 bases). Trimming left V 6 bases short and J 7 bases short, with 21 bases between. There are 15 residues in the CDR3. Germline values: CDR1 ENHRY, CDR2 SYGVKD. The CDR3 reads CAISPLEGGTSEAFF. The CDR3 coding sequence is TGTGCCATCAGCCCCCTTGAGGGGGGAACTAGTGAAGCTTTCTTT.

The chain uses TRBV28 and TRBJ1-1; tentatively, D is TRBD1 (6 bases). Trimming cost V 3 bases and J 8 bases, with 19 bases left between them. The CDR3 is 15 amino acids. Germline V gene data show CDR1 as MDHEN and CDR2 as SYDVKM. The CDR3 reads CASSLEANRDAEAFF. In nucleotides, the CDR3 is TGTGCCAGCAGTTTGGAGGCAAACAGGGATGCGGAAGCTTTCTTT.

The V gene is TRBV7-9, the J gene TRBJ1-2; maybe TRBD1 (6 bases). The CDR3 totals 14 residues. V gave up 2 bases and J gave up 5 bases, with 12 bases separating them. CDR1 and CDR2 (germline): SEHNR, FQNEAQ (reference sequence). The CDR3 DNA follows: TGTGCCAGCAGCTTATCCGGGACACAATATGGCTACACCTTC. Its protein is CASSLSGTQYGYTF. Variable domain in full (rest from reference TRBV7-9 and TRBJ1-2): DTGVSQNPRHKITKRGQNVTFRCDPISEHNRLYWYRQTLGQGPEFLTYFQNEAQLEKSRLLSDRFSAERPKGSFSTLEIQRTEQGDSAMYLCASSLSGTQYGYTFGSGTRLTVV.

This chain links TRBV6-6 with TRBJ1-5; D remains unclear. V lost 6 bases, J lost 0 bases, and 12 bases lay in between. Looked up from germline, CDR1 is MNHNY and CDR2 is SVGAGI (reference sequence). This CDR3 has 15 amino acids. The chain's CDR3 is CASRLDPTSNQPQHF. CDR3 nucleotides: TGTGCCAGCAGACTGGACCCTACTAGCAATCAGCCCCAGCATTTT.

This sequence joins TRBV4-3 and TRBJ1-1; TRBD1 is a possible D gene (5 bases). The CDR3 extends over 13 amino acids. Germline V gene sequence: CDR1 LGHNA, CDR2 YSLEER. V was trimmed by 4 bases and J by 1 base, leaving 7 bases between them. CDR3 in amino acids: CASSLDRNTEAFF. CDR3 coding DNA: TGCGCCAGCAGCCTCGACAGGAACACTGAAGCTTTCTTT.

This clone has more than one count but fewer than ten. The genes are TRBV19 and TRBJ1-5; D gene ambiguous. V lost 1 base to trimming and J lost 6 bases, with 13 bases between them. Germline lookup yields CDR1 LNHDA and CDR2 SQIVND (reference sequence). The CDR3 loop spans 15 amino acids. CDR3 in amino acids: CASSIGQPEGQPQHF. CDR3 coding DNA: TGTGCCAGTAGTATAGGGCAGCCGGAGGGTCAGCCCCAGCATTTT.

The rearrangement links TRBV9 to TRBJ1-4; D is unresolved. The CDR3 runs 17 residues. V gave up 0 bases and J gave up 0 bases, with 12 bases separating them. The germline V gene has CDR1 SGDLS and CDR2 YYNGEE. CDR3 nucleotide sequence: TGTGCCAGCAGCGTAGGTGAGCAAAGGGCAACTAATGAAAAACTGTTTTTT. As protein: CASSVGEQRATNEKLFF.

The chain has TRBV7-2 and TRBJ2-3; D may be TRBD1 (6 bases). From germline, CDR1 is SGHTA and CDR2 FQGNSA. Trimming left V 5 bases short and J 5 bases short, with 11 bases between. The CDR3 contains 13 residues. The CDR3 nucleotides read TGTGCCAGCAGCACCTACAGGGTAGATACGCAGTATTTT. It yields the protein CASSTYRVDTQYF.

This chain connects TRBV7-2 to TRBJ2-7, with D possibly being TRBD1 (5 bases). Trimming left V 0 bases short and J 3 bases short, with 12 bases between. Germline loops: CDR1 SGHTA, CDR2 FQGNSA. The CDR3 runs to 15 residues. CDR3 in DNA: TGTGCCAGCAGCTTAGCGCGGCAGGGTTTCTACGAGCAGTACTTC. Protein sequence: CASSLARQGFYEQYF.

This chain joins TRBV5-1 and TRBJ1-1; possible D gene TRBD1, 6 bases. CDR1 and CDR2 from the germline V gene are SGHRS and YFSETQ. The CDR3 loop spans 14 amino acids. Between the trimmed V and J ends, which lost 0 bases and 4 bases, there was a span of 10 bases. CDR3 in amino acids: CASSLEQGRTEAFF. DNA for the CDR3: TGCGCCAGCAGCTTGGAACAGGGACGCACTGAAGCTTTCTTT.

In its sample, this clone was seen once. The CDR3 loop is CASSYRDRGPYEQYF. CDR3 nucleotide sequence: TGTGCCAGCAGTTACCGGGACAGGGGGCCCTACGAGCAGTACTTC. The chain carries TRBV6-5 and TRBJ2-7; TRBD1 matches at 12 bases. This CDR3 has 15 residues. Germline CDR1 MNHEY, CDR2 SVGAGI. Trimming at V came to 2 bases and at J to 2 bases, leaving 1 base not matched to a gene.

This chain uses TRBV19 with TRBJ1-2, with D possibly TRBD1 on 5 matching bases. The germline gives CDR1 LNHDA, CDR2 SQIVND (reference sequence). Trimming took off 5 bases at V and 4 bases at J, with 14 bases between the two ends. The CDR3 loop spans 14 amino acids. The CDR3, as DNA: TGTGCCAGTAGTTTCGACCGGGGGGTCTATGGCTACACCTTC. Protein: CASSFDRGVYGYTF. Based on the CDR3 plus reference TRBV19 and TRBJ1-2, the full variable domain is DGGITQSPKYLFRKEGQNVTLSCEQNLNHDAMYWYRQDPGQGLRLIYYSQIVNDFQKGDIAEGYSVSREKKESFPLTVTSAQKNPTAFYLCASSFDRGVYGYTFGSGTRLTVV.

The chain carries TRBV18 and TRBJ1-1; maybe TRBD1 (6 bases). The V end lost 6 bases, the J end lost 1 base, and 9 bases lay between the germline ends. Germline lookup yields CDR1 KGHSH and CDR2 LQKENI. CDR3 size: 13 residues. CDR3 sequence: CASSLGQNTEAFF. In DNA, the CDR3 is TGTGCCAGCTCCTTGGGACAGAACACTGAAGCTTTCTTT.